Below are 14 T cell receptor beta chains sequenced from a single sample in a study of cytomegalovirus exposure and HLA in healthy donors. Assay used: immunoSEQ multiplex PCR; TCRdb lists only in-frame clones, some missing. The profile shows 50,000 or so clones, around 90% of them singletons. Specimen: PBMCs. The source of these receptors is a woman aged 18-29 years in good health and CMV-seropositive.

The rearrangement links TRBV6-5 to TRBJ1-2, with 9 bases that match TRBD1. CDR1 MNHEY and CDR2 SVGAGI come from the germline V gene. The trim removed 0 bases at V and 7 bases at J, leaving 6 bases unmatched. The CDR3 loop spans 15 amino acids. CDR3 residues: CASSYSQGARSGYTF. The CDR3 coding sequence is TGTGCCAGCAGTTACTCACAGGGGGCGCGGAGTGGCTACACCTTC.

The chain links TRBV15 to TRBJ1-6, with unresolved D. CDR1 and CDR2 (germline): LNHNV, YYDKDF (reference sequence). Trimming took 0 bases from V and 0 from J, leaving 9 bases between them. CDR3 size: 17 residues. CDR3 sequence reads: CATSREFSSSYNSPLHF. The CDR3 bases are TGTGCCACCAGCAGAGAATTTTCGAGCTCCTATAATTCACCCCTCCACTTT.

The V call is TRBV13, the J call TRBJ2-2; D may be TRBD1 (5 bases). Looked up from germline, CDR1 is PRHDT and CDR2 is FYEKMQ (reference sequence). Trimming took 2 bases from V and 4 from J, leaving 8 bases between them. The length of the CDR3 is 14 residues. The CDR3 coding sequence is TGTGCCAGCAGCTTACAGGGATTCACCGGGGAGCTGTTTTTT. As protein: CASSLQGFTGELFF. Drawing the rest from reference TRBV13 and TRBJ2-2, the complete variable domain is AAGVIQSPRHLIKEKRETATLKCYPIPRHDTVYWYQQGPGQDPQFLISFYEKMQSDKGSIPDRFSAQQFSDYHSELNMSSLELGDSALYFCASSLQGFTGELFFGEGSRLTVL.

The CDR3 loop reads CASSQTSGGSDTQYF. CDR3 nucleotides: TGCGCCAGCAGCCAGACTAGCGGGGGGTCAGATACGCAGTATTTT. The chain couples TRBV4-1 to TRBJ2-3; 13 bases align to TRBD2. Unmatched junction bases numbered 1, after V lost 3 bases and J lost 4 bases. Germline V CDR1 and CDR2: MGHRA, YSYEKL. The CDR3 is 15 amino acids.

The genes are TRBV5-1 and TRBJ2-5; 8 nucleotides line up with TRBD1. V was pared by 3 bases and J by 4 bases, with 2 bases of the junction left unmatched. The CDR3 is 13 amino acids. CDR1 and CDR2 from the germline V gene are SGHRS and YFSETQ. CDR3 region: CASSSGGRETQYF. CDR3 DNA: TGCGCCAGCAGCTCAGGGGGCAGAGAGACCCAGTACTTC.

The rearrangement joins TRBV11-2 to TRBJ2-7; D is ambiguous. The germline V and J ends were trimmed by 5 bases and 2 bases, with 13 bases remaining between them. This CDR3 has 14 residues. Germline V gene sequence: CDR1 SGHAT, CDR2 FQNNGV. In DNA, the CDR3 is TGTGCCAGCAGCCAATCGACTCCTCCCTACGAGCAGTACTTC. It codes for CASSQSTPPYEQYF.

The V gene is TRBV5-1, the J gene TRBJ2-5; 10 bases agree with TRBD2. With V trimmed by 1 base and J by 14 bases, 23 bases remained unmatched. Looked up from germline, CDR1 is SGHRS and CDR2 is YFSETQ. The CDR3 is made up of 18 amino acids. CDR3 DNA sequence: TGCGCCAGCAGCTTGCAACTGACCGAGGGACTAGCGCGAATCCCCTCTTACTTC. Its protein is CASSLQLTEGLARIPSYF.

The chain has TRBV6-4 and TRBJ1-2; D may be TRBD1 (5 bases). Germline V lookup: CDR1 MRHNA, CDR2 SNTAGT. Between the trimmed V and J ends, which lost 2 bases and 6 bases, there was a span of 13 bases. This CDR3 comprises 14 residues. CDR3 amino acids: CASSDEWGLDGYTF. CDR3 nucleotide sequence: TGTGCCAGCAGTGACGAGTGGGGCCTGGATGGCTACACCTTC.

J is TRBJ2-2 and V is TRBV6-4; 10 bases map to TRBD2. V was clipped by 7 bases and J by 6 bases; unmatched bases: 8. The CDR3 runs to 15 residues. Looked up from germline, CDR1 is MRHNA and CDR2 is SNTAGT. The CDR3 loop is CASKLLAGAPGELFF. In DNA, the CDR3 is TGTGCCAGCAAGCTTCTAGCGGGGGCCCCCGGGGAGCTGTTTTTT.

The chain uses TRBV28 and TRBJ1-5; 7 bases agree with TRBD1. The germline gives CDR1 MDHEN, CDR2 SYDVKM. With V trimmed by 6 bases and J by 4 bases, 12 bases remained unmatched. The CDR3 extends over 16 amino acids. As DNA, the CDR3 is TGTGCCAGCAGCCCGACCCAGGGACAGCGTAATCAGCCCCAGCATTTT. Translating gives CASSPTQGQRNQPQHF. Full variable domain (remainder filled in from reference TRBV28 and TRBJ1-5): DVKVTQSSRYLVKRTGEKVFLECVQDMDHENMFWYRQDPGLGLRLIYFSYDVKMKEKGDIPEGYSVSREKKERFSLILESASTNQTSMYLCASSPTQGQRNQPQHFGDGTRLSIL.

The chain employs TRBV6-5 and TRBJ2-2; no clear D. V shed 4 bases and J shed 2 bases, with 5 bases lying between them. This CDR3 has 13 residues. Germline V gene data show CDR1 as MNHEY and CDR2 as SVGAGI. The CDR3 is CASSFYNTGELFF. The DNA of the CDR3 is TGTGCCAGCAGTTTTTATAACACCGGGGAGCTGTTTTTT.

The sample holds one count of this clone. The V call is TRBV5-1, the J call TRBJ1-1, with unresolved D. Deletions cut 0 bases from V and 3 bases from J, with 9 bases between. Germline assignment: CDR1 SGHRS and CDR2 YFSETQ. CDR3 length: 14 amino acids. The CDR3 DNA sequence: TGCGCCAGCAGCTTGGGGCCCCGGGACACTGAAGCTTTCTTT. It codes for CASSLGPRDTEAFF.

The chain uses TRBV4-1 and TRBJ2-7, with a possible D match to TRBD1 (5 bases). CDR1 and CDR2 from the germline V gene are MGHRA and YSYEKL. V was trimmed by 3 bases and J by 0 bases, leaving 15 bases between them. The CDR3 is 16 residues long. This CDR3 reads CASSHKVGAPSYEQYF. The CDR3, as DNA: TGCGCCAGCAGCCACAAGGTTGGGGCCCCCTCCTACGAGCAGTACTTC.

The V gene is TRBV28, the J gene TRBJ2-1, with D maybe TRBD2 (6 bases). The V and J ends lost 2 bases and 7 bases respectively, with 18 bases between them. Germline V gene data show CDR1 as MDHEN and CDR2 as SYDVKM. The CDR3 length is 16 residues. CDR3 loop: CASSLGLRGGGNEQFF. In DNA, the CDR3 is TGTGCCAGCAGTTTAGGGTTGCGGGGCGGAGGGAATGAGCAGTTCTTC.